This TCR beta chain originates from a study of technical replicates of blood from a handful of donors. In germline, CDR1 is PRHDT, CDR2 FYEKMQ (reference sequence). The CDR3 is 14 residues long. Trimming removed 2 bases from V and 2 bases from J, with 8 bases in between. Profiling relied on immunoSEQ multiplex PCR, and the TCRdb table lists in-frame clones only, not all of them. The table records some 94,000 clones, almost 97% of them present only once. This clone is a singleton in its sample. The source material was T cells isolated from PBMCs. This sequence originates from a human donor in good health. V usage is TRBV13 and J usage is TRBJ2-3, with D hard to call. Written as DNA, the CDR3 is TGTGCCAGCAGCTTAACATTGAACACAGATACGCAGTATTTT. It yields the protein CASSLTLNTDTQYF.